A selection of T cell receptor beta chains follows, all from one sample in a study of blood T cell repertoires in COVID-19. Some clones are missing from TCRdb's copy, which holds only in-frame ones; the method was immunoSEQ multiplex PCR. The table has around 130,000 clones, 84% seen once. Source material: PBMCs or T cells enriched from blood (not recorded which). Receptors originate from a man between 35 and 55 years old with acute COVID-19. The CDR3 runs from the conserved cysteine through the conserved F or W. The D gene is left open where the match is weak. Clone size appears in some rows only: once, few, many, or a class for an expanded clone.

d_call: -; v_call: TRBV7-9; j_call: TRBJ2-7; clone_size: -; cdr3_nt: TGTGCCAGCAGCTTAGGAGGCAGCAGAAGCTCCTACGAGCAGTACTTC; cdr3_aa: CASSLGGSRSSYEQYF
d_call: -; v_call: TRBV5-1; j_call: TRBJ2-3; clone_size: -; cdr3_nt: TGCGCCAGCAGCTTGGCGGGTTCCCCAGATACGCAGTATTTT; cdr3_aa: CASSLAGSPDTQYF
d_call: -; v_call: TRBV2; j_call: TRBJ1-1; clone_size: -; cdr3_nt: TGTGCCAGCAGTTACTCGACTGAAGCTTTCTTT; cdr3_aa: CASSYSTEAFF
d_call: TRBD2; v_call: TRBV28; j_call: TRBJ2-7; clone_size: -; cdr3_nt: TGTGCCAGCAGTTTAGGCGGGAGAACCTACGAGCAGTACTTC; cdr3_aa: CASSLGGRTYEQYF
d_call: TRBD2; v_call: TRBV2; j_call: TRBJ2-7; clone_size: once; cdr3_nt: TGTGCCAGCAGGCTAGCGGGTATAAGCTCCTACGAGCAGTACTTC; cdr3_aa: CASRLAGISSYEQYF
d_call: -; v_call: TRBV21-1; j_call: TRBJ2-1; clone_size: -; cdr3_nt: TGTGCCAGCAGCAAAGAACGGTTTCATGAGCAGTTCTTC; cdr3_aa: CASSKERFHEQFF
d_call: -; v_call: TRBV5-1; j_call: TRBJ1-4; clone_size: -; cdr3_nt: TGCGCCAGCAGCTTGGGAGACAGTAATGAAAAACTGTTTTTT; cdr3_aa: CASSLGDSNEKLFF
d_call: -; v_call: TRBV2; j_call: TRBJ1-2; clone_size: -; cdr3_nt: TGTGCCAGCAGTGAAGCGGGGGGGGCCGGAAGCTACACCTTC; cdr3_aa: CASSEAGGAGSYTF
d_call: TRBD1; v_call: TRBV30; j_call: TRBJ1-5; clone_size: -; cdr3_nt: TGTGCCTGGAGGAGCCCTTCCCTCGGGACAGTAAGCAATCAGCCCCAGCATTTT; cdr3_aa: CAWRSPSLGTVSNQPQHF
d_call: TRBD1; v_call: TRBV29-1; j_call: TRBJ1-2; clone_size: -; cdr3_nt: TGCAGCGTTGAGGGCAGGGGGCGGAACTATGGCTACACCTTC; cdr3_aa: CSVEGRGRNYGYTF
d_call: -; v_call: TRBV18; j_call: TRBJ1-1; clone_size: -; cdr3_nt: TGTGCCAGCTTAGGAGGTATTGAAGCTTTCTTT; cdr3_aa: CASLGGIEAFF
d_call: TRBD1; v_call: TRBV30; j_call: TRBJ1-5; clone_size: -; cdr3_nt: TGTGCCTGGAGTGTGAAACAGGGGGAAGATCAGCCCCAGCATTTT; cdr3_aa: CAWSVKQGEDQPQHF
d_call: -; v_call: TRBV10-3; j_call: TRBJ2-2; clone_size: once; cdr3_nt: TGTGCCATCAGGGGGTTACAGGGAACGAACACCGGGGAGCTGTTTTTT; cdr3_aa: CAIRGLQGTNTGELFF
d_call: -; v_call: TRBV18; j_call: TRBJ2-7; clone_size: -; cdr3_nt: TGTGCCAGCTCAGAGCTTTCCTACGAGCAGTACTTC; cdr3_aa: CASSELSYEQYF
d_call: -; v_call: TRBV6-5; j_call: TRBJ1-1; clone_size: few; cdr3_nt: TGTGCCAGCAGTTACGGCGGCTCCACTGAAGCTTTCTTT; cdr3_aa: CASSYGGSTEAFF
d_call: TRBD2; v_call: TRBV9; j_call: TRBJ2-5; clone_size: -; cdr3_nt: TGTGCCAGCAGCTGGAGGGGACTAGCGGGGAGGGAGACCCAGTACTTC; cdr3_aa: CASSWRGLAGRETQYF
d_call: -; v_call: TRBV12-3/TRBV12-4; j_call: TRBJ1-2; clone_size: once; cdr3_nt: TGTGCCAGCAGTTTAAGGGGGGGCTACACCTTC; cdr3_aa: CASSLRGGYTF
d_call: TRBD1; v_call: TRBV11-2; j_call: TRBJ2-3; clone_size: -; cdr3_nt: TGTGCCAGCAGCCGACAGGGGGCCGGAGATACGCAGTATTTT; cdr3_aa: CASSRQGAGDTQYF
d_call: -; v_call: TRBV18; j_call: TRBJ2-2; clone_size: -; cdr3_nt: TGTGCCAGCTCACCACCGAGCGCCGGGGAGCTGTTTTTT; cdr3_aa: CASSPPSAGELFF
d_call: TRBD1; v_call: TRBV19; j_call: TRBJ1-5; clone_size: few; cdr3_nt: TGTGCCAGTAGTACCTACGGGACAGCCACTAATCAGCCCCAGCATTTT; cdr3_aa: CASSTYGTATNQPQHF